This T cell receptor (beta chain) comes out of a study of OX40 agonist ivuxolimab in advanced cancers. Sequencing used immunoSEQ multiplex PCR; TCRdb keeps in-frame clones, though not all of them. This sample has about 79,000 clones, with around 92% found just once. The ends lost 9 bases at V and 0 bases at J; junction bases unmatched: 11. CDR3 length equals 15 residues. The germline V gene encodes CDR1 MNHNS and CDR2 SASEGT. The sequence came from an adult with an advanced solid tumor such as melanoma, head and neck, liver or kidney cancer. The chain is built from TRBV6-1 and TRBJ2-7; 7 bases fit TRBD1. This material consisted of CD4+ or CD8+ T cells sorted from blood, taken in a trial of the OX40 agonist ivuxolimab. The CDR3 sequence is CASDGFGTASYEQYF. CDR3 in DNA: TGTGCCAGTGATGGTTTCGGGACAGCCTCCTACGAGCAGTACTTC.